Listed here are 15 T cell receptor beta chains from one sample, sequenced in a study of blood T cell repertoires in COVID-19. The data were produced by immunoSEQ multiplex PCR, yet TCRdb's version contains in-frame clones alone and is incomplete. The data contain a few hundred thousand clones, 80% to 90% of them singletons. Material: peripheral blood. The receptors come from a man in his forties with acute or convalescent COVID-19.

The CDR3 DNA reads as TGTGCCAGCAGCGGCACTAGCGGGGGGGCTCGAGAGACCCAGTACTTC. This translates into CASSGTSGGARETQYF. The chain uses TRBV5-6 and TRBJ2-5; 13 positions agree with TRBD2. The germline CDR1 and CDR2 sequences are SGHDT and YYEEEE. V was pared by 4 bases and J by 4 bases, with 7 bases of the junction left unmatched. The CDR3 has 16 amino acids.

In this sample, this clone turned up a few times. As DNA, the CDR3 is TGTGCCAGCAGTGACGTGGACAGTAACACCGGGGAGCTGTTTTTT. It translates to CASSDVDSNTGELFF. V usage is TRBV6-4 and J usage is TRBJ2-2; D may be TRBD1 (6 bases). Germline-derived CDR1 and CDR2 are MRHNA and SNTAGT. The CDR3 has 15 residues. V dropped 2 bases and J dropped 2 bases, with 9 bases sitting between them.

V gene TRBV4-1 combines with J gene TRBJ1-2, with 8 bases that match TRBD1. J lost 8 bases, V lost 3 bases, and 8 bases had no gene match. The CDR3 has 14 residues. CDR1 is MGHRA and CDR2 is YSYEKL in the germline V gene. CDR3 in DNA: TGCGCCAGCAGCCACCGGGACAGGCGGGACGGCTACACCTTC. This sequence encodes CASSHRDRRDGYTF.

This clone was detected once. The chain couples TRBV20-1 to TRBJ2-2; D may be TRBD2 (7 bases). Germline loops: CDR1 DFQATT, CDR2 SNEGSKA (reference sequence). V lost 3 bases and J 3 bases, leaving 14 bases between the germline ends. The CDR3 is made up of 15 amino acids. In DNA form, the CDR3 reads TGCAGTGCTAGTCCAGGGGAGGGGGACACCGGGGAGCTGTTTTTT. It yields the protein CSASPGEGDTGELFF.

The chain joins TRBV30 to TRBJ2-3, with D maybe TRBD2 (6 bases). The CDR3 extends over 13 amino acids. Germline CDR1 and CDR2: GTSNPN and SVGIG (reference sequence). Trimming removed 2 bases from V and 1 base from J, with 7 bases in between. The CDR3 DNA sequence: TGTGCCTGGAGTTGGGGGGGCACAGATACGCAGTATTTT. The encoded protein is CAWSWGGTDTQYF.

As for this clone: The identical CDR3 is also encoded by other nucleotide sequences in the sample. The chain has TRBV7-2 and TRBJ2-1, with 8 positions matching TRBD2. The junction had 3 bases not matched to a gene; V was cut back by 1 base and J by 1 base. From germline, CDR1 is SGHTA and CDR2 FQGNSA. The CDR3 loop spans 16 amino acids. The CDR3, as DNA: TGTGCCAGCAGCTTAGTCGGGGGGGGTTCCTACAATGAGCAGTTCTTC. It translates to CASSLVGGGSYNEQFF.

This clone has only one observation. This chain uses TRBV5-5 with TRBJ1-3; 9 nucleotides agree with TRBD1. The CDR3 contains 14 residues. CDR1 and CDR2 (germline): SGHKS, YYEKEE (reference sequence). Trimming took 4 bases from V and 4 from J; bases not matched to a gene: 3. The CDR3 loop reads CASSVGTGGNTIYF. The DNA of the CDR3 is TGTGCCAGCAGCGTCGGGACAGGGGGAAACACCATATATTTT.

This chain connects TRBV6-4 to TRBJ2-3, with 8 bases matching TRBD1. Unmatched junction bases numbered 7, after V lost 0 bases and J lost 5 bases. CDR1 MRHNA and CDR2 SNTAGT come from the germline V gene. The CDR3 runs 16 residues. The CDR3 sequence is CASSDSAGQGLDTQYF. The CDR3 DNA sequence: TGTGCCAGCAGTGACTCGGCTGGACAGGGCCTAGATACGCAGTATTTT.

The V gene is TRBV27, the J gene TRBJ2-1; TRBD2 aligns across 10 bases. V shed 7 bases, J shed 4 bases, and the junction held 7 bases outside the gene matches. Germline CDR1 and CDR2: MNHEY and SMNVEV (reference sequence). The CDR3 runs to 15 residues. CDR3 DNA: TGTGCCAGCACCAGCGGGGGGGCGGGTTACAATGAGCAGTTCTTC. The encoded protein is CASTSGGAGYNEQFF.

The V gene is TRBV5-1, the J gene TRBJ2-2, with D uncertain. The ends were cut back, 5 bases at V and 2 bases at J, with 10 bases in the middle. The CDR3 is 14 amino acids. Looked up from germline, CDR1 is SGHRS and CDR2 is YFSETQ. CDR3: CASRPLPNTGELFF. CDR3 nucleotide sequence: TGCGCCAGCAGGCCACTACCCAACACCGGGGAGCTGTTTTTT.

The chain joins TRBV28 to TRBJ2-7; 8 nucleotides align to TRBD2. V was pared by 7 bases and J by 2 bases, with 10 bases of the junction left unmatched. This CDR3 spans 15 amino acids. Germline V gene data show CDR1 as MDHEN and CDR2 as SYDVKM. The CDR3 coding sequence is TGTGCCAGCACCATCACGGGGCGGGGGGCCTACGAGCAGTACTTC. This gives the protein CASTITGRGAYEQYF.

The rearrangement joins TRBV19 to TRBJ2-3; D is possibly TRBD1 (6 bases). V was cut by 5 bases and J by 0 bases, with 9 bases left in between. Germline V gene data show CDR1 as LNHDA and CDR2 as SQIVND (reference sequence). The CDR3 contains 14 residues. The DNA of the CDR3 is TGTGCCAGTAGTGCGGACAGAAGCACAGATACGCAGTATTTT. Translation: CASSADRSTDTQYF.

This chain links TRBV7-9 with TRBJ1-4; D is unclear. CDR1 and CDR2 from the germline V gene are SEHNR and FQNEAQ (reference sequence). The CDR3 spans 15 residues. V was trimmed by 1 base and J by 3 bases, leaving 9 bases between them. DNA for the CDR3: TGTGCCAGCAGCTTAGGCGGGTTTCCTAATGAAAAACTGTTTTTT. Protein product: CASSLGGFPNEKLFF.

The genes are TRBV6-5 and TRBJ1-2, with TRBD1 matching 8 bases. Germline assignment: CDR1 MNHEY and CDR2 SVGAGI. CDR3 size: 12 residues. The V gene end was trimmed by 7 bases and the J gene end by 7 bases; junction bases not matched to a gene: 5. The CDR3 nucleotides are TGTGCCAGCACCCAGGGGGCGAGTGGCTACACCTTC. It encodes CASTQGASGYTF.

The V call is TRBV6-5, the J call TRBJ1-3; TRBD1 agrees at 10 bases. This CDR3 region has 15 residues. V lost 8 bases and J lost 3; bases outside the gene matches: 7. Germline lookup yields CDR1 MNHEY and CDR2 SVGAGI. The CDR3 sequence is CASGRDRGYGNTIYF. DNA of the CDR3: TGTGCCAGCGGAAGGGACAGGGGTTATGGAAACACCATATATTTT.